The next 30 T cell receptor beta chains were all read from a single sample in a study of T cell therapy after organ transplantation. These receptors' targets are unknown. Data came from immunoSEQ multiplex PCR; TCRdb stores just in-frame clones and leaves some out. The sample shows approximately 52,000 clones, about 94% of them seen only once. The sequencing here drew on CD8+ T cells from blood, taken before autologous CMV-specific T cell therapy. These receptors originate from a human patient who had received a solid organ transplant and had CMV disease.

The chain links TRBV5-1 to TRBJ2-5; 7 bases align to TRBD2. The trim removed 5 bases at V and 5 bases at J, leaving 12 bases unmatched. This CDR3 contains 15 residues. Germline-derived CDR1 and CDR2 are SGHRS and YFSETQ. The CDR3 loop reads CASRTGTKSSETQYF. CDR3 DNA sequence: TGCGCCAGCAGAACCGGGACTAAGTCTTCTGAGACCCAGTACTTC.

The J gene is TRBJ1-1, the V gene TRBV6-5; D call uncertain. V was cut by 0 bases and J by 1 base, with 6 bases left in between. The CDR3 is 14 amino acids. The germline gives CDR1 MNHEY, CDR2 SVGAGI. In DNA, the CDR3 is TGTGCCAGCAGTTACTCGACCAGGAACACTGAAGCTTTCTTT. Translated: CASSYSTRNTEAFF.

The rearrangement uses TRBV29-1 and TRBJ2-1; TRBD2 might be the D (5 bases). This CDR3 is built from 16 residues. Germline CDR1 is SQVTM and CDR2 is ANQGSEA. V was trimmed by 0 bases and J by 1 base, leaving 13 bases between them. The CDR3 region is CSVEEGGSQSYNEQFF. The CDR3 DNA reads TGCAGCGTTGAAGAGGGCGGGTCCCAGTCCTACAATGAGCAGTTCTTC.

The J gene is TRBJ2-6, the V gene TRBV7-9, with 8 bases aligning to TRBD1. Germline values: CDR1 SEHNR, CDR2 FQNEAQ (reference sequence). V trimming: 3 bases; J trimming: 0 bases; junction bases outside the gene matches: 7. The CDR3 is 18 amino acids. DNA of the CDR3: TGTGCCAGCAGCTTCTTCAGGGGGCGCCTCTCTGGGGCCAACGTCCTGACTTTC. Its protein product is CASSFFRGRLSGANVLTF.

The gene calls are TRBV11-2 and TRBJ1-1; possible D gene TRBD1, 5 bases. Germline assignment: CDR1 SGHAT and CDR2 FQNNGV. Trimming stripped 2 bases from V and 4 bases from J, with 17 bases between. This CDR3 contains 16 residues. CDR3 sequence: CASSLRPWGESTEAFF. Here the CDR3 DNA reads TGTGCCAGCAGCTTAAGGCCATGGGGGGAGAGCACTGAAGCTTTCTTT.

This chain connects TRBV19 to TRBJ2-1; 9 bases map to TRBD1. Germline V gene sequence: CDR1 LNHDA, CDR2 SQIVND (reference sequence). The CDR3 is 15 amino acids. The trim removed 4 bases at V and 3 bases at J, leaving 4 bases unmatched. The CDR3 spells CASSTGTGNYNEQFF. The CDR3 bases are TGTGCCAGTAGTACCGGGACAGGGAACTACAATGAGCAGTTCTTC.

The chain is built from TRBV2 and TRBJ1-1; 8 nucleotides match TRBD1. Germline V CDR1 and CDR2: SNHLY, FYNNEI. V lost 11 bases to trimming and J lost 0 bases; unmatched junction nucleotides: 17. This CDR3 contains 17 residues. For the CDR3, the DNA is TGTGCCTCCGAAGGGCCGGGACAGGAAGATATGAACACTGAAGCTTTCTTT. As protein: CASEGPGQEDMNTEAFF.

This chain uses TRBV5-8 with TRBJ2-7; D call uncertain. V shed 3 bases and J shed 2 bases, with 9 bases lying between them. From germline, CDR1 is SGHTS and CDR2 YDEGEE. This CDR3 spans 13 amino acids. The CDR3 coding sequence is TGTGCCAGCAGCTCGGGCATTGCCTACGAGCAGTACTTC. It is translated as CASSSGIAYEQYF.

This clone was picked up one time. The rearrangement joins TRBV7-9 to TRBJ2-1; TRBD2 matches 11 bases. Germline CDR1 is SEHNR and CDR2 is FQNEAQ (reference sequence). Losses at the gene ends were 5 bases for V and 0 bases for J; bases not matched to a gene: 12. This CDR3 comprises 19 residues. The CDR3 nucleotides read TGTGCCAGCAGCCCCGGACTAGCGGGTCAAGAGGGCTCCTACAATGAGCAGTTCTTC. This translates into CASSPGLAGQEGSYNEQFF. Filled out from reference TRBV7-9 and TRBJ2-1, the complete variable domain reads DTGVSQNPRHKITKRGQNVTFRCDPISEHNRLYWYRQTLGQGPEFLTYFQNEAQLEKSRLLSDRFSAERPKGSFSTLEIQRTEQGDSAMYLCASSPGLAGQEGSYNEQFFGPGTRLTVL.

The V gene is TRBV4-1, the J gene TRBJ1-5; D call uncertain. Germline CDR1 reads MGHRA; CDR2 reads YSYEKL. Trimming pared 4 bases from V and 2 bases from J, leaving 9 bases between. This CDR3 contains 14 residues. The CDR3 bases are TGCGCCAGCAGCCCCCGGTGGGGCAATCAGCCCCAGCATTTT. Its protein product is CASSPRWGNQPQHF.

The rearrangement uses TRBV29-1 and TRBJ2-1, with 8 bases identical to TRBD2. This CDR3 comprises 16 residues. In germline, CDR1 is SQVTM, CDR2 ANQGSEA. Trimming at V came to 3 bases and at J to 1 base, leaving 8 bases not matched to a gene. In DNA, the CDR3 is TGCAGCGTTGACGGTATTAGCGGGGATTCCTACAATGAGCAGTTCTTC. This encodes CSVDGISGDSYNEQFF.

The rearrangement uses TRBV2 and TRBJ1-3; 7 positions agree with TRBD1. V lost 1 base to trimming and J lost 3 bases; unmatched junction nucleotides: 12. CDR1 and CDR2 from the germline V gene are SNHLY and FYNNEI. The CDR3 covers 18 residues. CDR3 in amino acids: CASSEEGGGRGIGNTIYF. The CDR3 DNA follows: TGTGCCAGCAGTGAAGAAGGAGGGGGCAGGGGGATTGGAAACACCATATATTTT. Full variable domain (rest looked up from reference TRBV2 and TRBJ1-3): EPEVTQTPSHQVTQMGQEVILRCVPISNHLYFYWYRQILGQKVEFLVSFYNNEISEKSEIFDDQFSVERPDGSNFTLKIRSTKLEDSAMYFCASSEEGGGRGIGNTIYFGEGSWLTVV.

This clone was recorded once. CDR3 sequence: CASSQVEQSSYEQYF. For the CDR3, the DNA is TGCGCCAGCAGCCAAGTGGAGCAGAGCTCCTACGAGCAGTACTTC. The chain has TRBV4-1 and TRBJ2-7; D is unclear. Germline lookup yields CDR1 MGHRA and CDR2 YSYEKL. Trimming removed 1 base at V and 0 bases at J, with 10 bases between. This CDR3 has 15 residues.

The chain links TRBV30 to TRBJ2-2, with D perhaps matching TRBD1 or TRBD2 (5 bases each). Germline assignment: CDR1 GTSNPN and CDR2 SVGIG (reference sequence). The CDR3 length is 13 residues. V was pared by 4 bases and J by 3 bases, with 9 bases between. CDR3 sequence reads: CAWNEGYTGELFF. The CDR3 coding sequence is TGTGCCTGGAATGAGGGGTACACCGGGGAGCTGTTTTTT.

Of note for this clone: At the DNA level, this CDR3 is encoded by other sequences in the same sample as well. This chain links TRBV19 with TRBJ1-1, with D possibly being TRBD1 (5 bases). Per the germline V gene, CDR1 is LNHDA and CDR2 is SQIVND (reference sequence). V lost 1 base, J lost 4 bases, and 7 bases lay in between. CDR3 length equals 13 residues. CDR3 protein: CASSIGGGTEAFF. Here the CDR3 DNA reads TGTGCCAGTAGTATAGGGGGGGGCACTGAAGCTTTCTTT.

This clone was recorded only once. The chain recombines TRBV5-5 with TRBJ2-7; 9 bases are shared with TRBD1. CDR3 length equals 15 residues. V was clipped by 2 bases and J by 4 bases; unmatched bases: 7. Germline assignment: CDR1 SGHKS and CDR2 YYEKEE (reference sequence). CDR3 bases: TGTGCCAGCAGCTTAGGGTCGACAGGGGGGTACGAGCAGTACTTC. Translated: CASSLGSTGGYEQYF.

The chain recombines TRBV29-1 with TRBJ2-1, with TRBD2 matching 9 bases. Germline V gene lookup returns CDR1 SQVTM and CDR2 ANQGSEA. V lost 4 bases, J lost 6 bases, and 13 bases stayed unmatched. CDR3 length: 16 residues. The CDR3, as DNA: TGCAGCGTTGGTGCGACTAGCGGCTTGGGTTTCAATGAGCAGTTCTTC. Amino acids: CSVGATSGLGFNEQFF.

This chain uses TRBV7-8 with TRBJ2-3; tentatively, D is TRBD2 (5 bases). Per germline, CDR1 SGHVS and CDR2 FQNEAQ. The CDR3 is 15 residues long. V was shortened by 1 base and J by 6 bases, with 14 bases between the two germline ends. The CDR3 here is CASSLDPLRGDTQYF. The CDR3 nucleotides read TGTGCCAGCAGCTTAGATCCCCTAAGAGGGGATACGCAGTATTTT. The whole variable domain, filled in from reference TRBV7-8 and TRBJ2-3, reads GAGVSQSPRYKVAKRGQDVALRCDPISGHVSLFWYQQALGQGPEFLTYFQNEAQLDKSGLPSDRFFAERPEGSVSTLKIQRTQQEDSAVYLCASSLDPLRGDTQYFGPGTRLTVL.

This chain uses TRBV2 with TRBJ1-4; 8 bases fit TRBD1. The CDR3 totals 15 residues. V was clipped by 3 bases and J by 7 bases; unmatched bases: 7. Germline V CDR1 and CDR2: SNHLY, FYNNEI. Written as DNA, the CDR3 is TGTGCCAGCAGTGATTGGGGACAGGCAGTTGAAAAACTGTTTTTT. It yields the protein CASSDWGQAVEKLFF.

V is TRBV9 and J is TRBJ2-3; 7 bases map to TRBD2. The CDR3 totals 15 residues. With 2 bases clipped from V and 2 bases from J, the junction kept 5 bases outside the gene matches. CDR1 and CDR2 (germline): SGDLS, YYNGEE. CDR3 DNA sequence: TGTGCCAGCAGCGTGGGAGGGGCGATCACAGATACGCAGTATTTT. This encodes CASSVGGAITDTQYF.

The chain couples TRBV13 to TRBJ2-3, with 15 bases lining up with TRBD2. This CDR3 has 15 amino acids. V dropped 5 bases and J dropped 12; count of bases not matched to a gene: 9. Germline-derived CDR1 and CDR2 are PRHDT and FYEKMQ (reference sequence). The CDR3 protein is CASSPGTSGRRTQYF. The DNA of the CDR3 is TGTGCCAGCAGCCCCGGGACTAGCGGGAGGAGGACTCAGTATTTT.

V is TRBV30 and J is TRBJ2-2; D gene ambiguous. V was cut by 5 bases and J by 7 bases, with 5 bases left in between. The CDR3 length is 10 residues. Germline V gives CDR1 GTSNPN, CDR2 SVGIG (reference sequence). CDR3: CAWFGGELFF. CDR3 nucleotide sequence: TGTGCCTGGTTCGGCGGGGAGCTGTTTTTT.

The chain employs TRBV18 and TRBJ2-2; D may be TRBD1 or TRBD2 (5 bases each). V lost 0 bases to trimming and J lost 3 bases, with 26 bases between them. The germline gives CDR1 KGHSH, CDR2 LQKENI. This CDR3 is built from 21 residues. The CDR3 DNA reads as TGTGCCAGCTCACCACCAGTCTCGGGGCAGCCGTTCAACGAAGACACCGGGGAGCTGTTTTTT. The encoded protein is CASSPPVSGQPFNEDTGELFF.

V usage is TRBV19 and J usage is TRBJ2-1; no reliable D call. Trimming stripped 3 bases from V and 3 bases from J, with 12 bases between. Per the germline V gene, CDR1 is LNHDA and CDR2 is SQIVND (reference sequence). The CDR3 has 15 residues. The DNA of the CDR3 is TGTGCCAGTAGTATTGTGGCAGAGCTCTACAATGAGCAGTTCTTC. Protein sequence: CASSIVAELYNEQFF.

This chain links TRBV13 with TRBJ1-2, with 7 bases lining up with TRBD1. The CDR3 sequence is 14 residues long. With 3 bases clipped from V and 8 bases from J, the junction kept 9 bases outside the gene matches. CDR1 and CDR2 (germline): PRHDT, FYEKMQ (reference sequence). The chain's CDR3 is CASSFKTGSVGYTF. For the CDR3, the DNA is TGTGCCAGCAGCTTTAAGACAGGGTCGGTCGGCTACACCTTC.

This chain connects TRBV2 to TRBJ2-7, with 10 bases matching TRBD1. Trimming removed 3 bases from V and 5 bases from J; junction bases left unmatched: 4. This CDR3 has 14 residues. The germline gives CDR1 SNHLY, CDR2 FYNNEI. The CDR3 coding sequence is TGTGCCAGCAGTGAGGGACAGGGGTCCCACGAGCAGTACTTC. Translating it yields CASSEGQGSHEQYF.

The chain employs TRBV29-1 and TRBJ1-1; D unclear. The CDR3 sequence is 13 residues long. Trimming pared 3 bases from V and 4 bases from J, leaving 12 bases between. Germline V gives CDR1 SQVTM, CDR2 ANQGSEA. CDR3 amino acids: CSVDRGSLTEAFF. The CDR3, as DNA: TGCAGCGTTGATCGGGGTAGCCTCACTGAAGCTTTCTTT.

The chain is built from TRBV12-5 and TRBJ1-6; 12 nucleotides match TRBD1. Unmatched junction bases numbered 18, after V lost 0 bases and J lost 9 bases. CDR1 and CDR2 (germline): LGHNT, FRNRAP. This CDR3 has 21 residues. The CDR3 nucleotides are TGTGCTAGTGGTTTGGTAGATGGAGGGACAGGGGGCAGGAATTCGGGTTCACCCCTCCACTTT. This gives the protein CASGLVDGGTGGRNSGSPLHF. The whole variable domain, remainder taken from reference TRBV12-5 and TRBJ1-6, is DARVTQTPRHKVTEMGQEVTMRCQPILGHNTVFWYRQTMMQGLELLAYFRNRAPLDDSGMPKDRFSAEMPDATLATLKIQPSEPRDSAVYFCASGLVDGGTGGRNSGSPLHFGNGTRLTVT.

This clone has only one observation. The V gene is TRBV18, the J gene TRBJ2-1; D remains unclear. The ends were cut back, 3 bases at V and 6 bases at J, with 9 bases in the middle. CDR3 length: 13 residues. Germline values: CDR1 KGHSH, CDR2 LQKENI. The CDR3 DNA sequence: TGTGCCAGCTCACCCCTAGAGAGCAATGAGCAGTTCTTC. This encodes CASSPLESNEQFF.

The chain carries TRBV5-6 and TRBJ1-2; D is ambiguous. This CDR3 has 17 amino acids. The V gene's germline CDR1 is SGHDT and CDR2 YYEEEE. V lost 1 base and J lost 3, with 19 bases in between. CDR3 amino acids: CASSLYGRVVEDYGYTF. In DNA form, the CDR3 reads TGTGCCAGCAGCTTGTATGGTAGGGTGGTTGAGGACTATGGCTACACCTTC.